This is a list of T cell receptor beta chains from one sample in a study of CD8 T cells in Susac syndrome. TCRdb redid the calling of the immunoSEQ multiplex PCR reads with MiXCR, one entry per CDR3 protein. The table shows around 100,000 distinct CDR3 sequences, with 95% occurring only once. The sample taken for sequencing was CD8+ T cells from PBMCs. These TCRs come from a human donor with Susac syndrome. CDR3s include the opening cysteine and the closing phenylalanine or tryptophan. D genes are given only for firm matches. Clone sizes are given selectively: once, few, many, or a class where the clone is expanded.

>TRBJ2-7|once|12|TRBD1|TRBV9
CASSLTGVEQYF
TGTGCCAGCAGTCTCACAGGGGTCGAGCAGTACTTC
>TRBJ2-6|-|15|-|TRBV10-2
CASSETTSGANVLTF
TGCGCCAGCAGTGAAACGACCTCTGGGGCCAACGTCCTGACTTTC
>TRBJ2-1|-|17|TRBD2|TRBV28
CASSTLAGGPTYNEQFF
TGTGCCAGCAGTACCTTAGCGGGAGGCCCCACCTACAATGAGCAGTTCTTC
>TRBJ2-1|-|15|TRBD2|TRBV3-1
CASSQGDYPHNEQFF
TGTGCCAGCAGCCAGGGGGACTACCCTCACAATGAGCAGTTCTTC
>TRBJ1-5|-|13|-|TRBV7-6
CASSLNKEQPQHF
TGTGCCAGCAGCCTTAACAAGGAACAGCCCCAGCATTTT
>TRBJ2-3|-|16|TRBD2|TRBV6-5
CASSYLAGVSTDTQYF
TGTGCCAGCAGTTACCTAGCGGGGGTGAGCACAGATACGCAGTATTTT
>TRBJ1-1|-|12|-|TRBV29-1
CSVTTGFEEAFF
TGCAGCGTGACTACAGGGTTTGAGGAAGCTTTCTTT
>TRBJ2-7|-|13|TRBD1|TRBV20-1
CSASGTESYEQYF
TGCAGTGCTTCCGGGACAGAGTCCTACGAGCAGTACTTC
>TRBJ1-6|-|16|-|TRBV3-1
CASSQGQRVWNSPLHF
TGTGCCAGCAGCCAAGGACAAAGAGTCTGGAATTCACCCCTCCACTTT
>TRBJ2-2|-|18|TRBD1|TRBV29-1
CSVEVRGQGDKKPGELFF
TGCAGCGTCGAAGTTCGGGGACAGGGGGATAAAAAACCCGGGGAGCTGTTTTTT
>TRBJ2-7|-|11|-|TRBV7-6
CASSTGQEQYF
TGTGCCAGCAGCACAGGCCAGGAGCAGTACTTC
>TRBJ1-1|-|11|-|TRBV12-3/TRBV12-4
CASTQNTEAFF
TGTGCCAGCACCCAGAACACTGAAGCTTTCTTT
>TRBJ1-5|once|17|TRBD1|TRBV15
CATSRVGTGPGEQPQHF
TGTGCCACCAGCAGAGTAGGGACAGGGCCGGGAGAGCAGCCCCAGCATTTT
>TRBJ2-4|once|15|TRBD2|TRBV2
CASSEAWEGRDIQYF
TGTGCCAGCAGTGAAGCGTGGGAGGGCAGGGACATTCAGTACTTC
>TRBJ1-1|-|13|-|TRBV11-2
CASSGHSLDEAFF
TGTGCCAGCAGCGGCCACAGTCTGGATGAAGCTTTCTTT
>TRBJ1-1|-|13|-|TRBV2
CASSFQPNTEAFF
TGTGCCAGCAGTTTTCAGCCAAACACTGAAGCTTTCTTT
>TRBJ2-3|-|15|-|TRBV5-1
CASSLEGPRADTQYF
TGCGCCAGCAGCTTGGAGGGGCCGAGGGCAGATACGCAGTATTTT
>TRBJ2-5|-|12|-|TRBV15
CATSRDGERQYF
TGTGCCACCAGCAGAGATGGGGAAAGGCAGTACTTC
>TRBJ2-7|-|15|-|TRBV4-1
CASSPAPTSSYEQYF
TGCGCCAGCAGCCCAGCTCCGACTAGTTCCTACGAGCAGTACTTC
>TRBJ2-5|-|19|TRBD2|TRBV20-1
CSARDSKLAGGPRGGTQYF
TGCAGTGCTAGAGATTCGAAACTAGCGGGAGGCCCGAGAGGGGGGACCCAGTACTTC
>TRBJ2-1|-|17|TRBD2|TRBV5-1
CASSAGTSGRAYNEQFF
TGCGCCAGCAGTGCTGGGACTAGCGGGAGGGCCTACAATGAGCAGTTCTTC
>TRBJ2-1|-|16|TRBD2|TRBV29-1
CSVRLAGGPGYNEQFF
TGCAGCGTTCGACTAGCGGGAGGGCCGGGCTACAATGAGCAGTTCTTC
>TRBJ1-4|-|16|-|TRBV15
CATSRRRNPTNEKLFF
TGTGCCACCAGCAGGCGTAGAAACCCAACTAATGAAAAACTGTTTTTT
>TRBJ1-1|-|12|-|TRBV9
CASSVTVGIAFF
TGTGCCAGCAGCGTTACTGTTGGTATAGCTTTCTTT
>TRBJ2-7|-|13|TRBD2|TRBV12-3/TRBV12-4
CASSPSGRYEQYF
TGTGCCAGCAGTCCCAGCGGGAGATACGAGCAGTACTTC
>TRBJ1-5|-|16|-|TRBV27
CASSLIGPPSNQPQHF
TGTGCCAGCAGTTTGATCGGACCTCCTAGCAATCAGCCCCAGCATTTT
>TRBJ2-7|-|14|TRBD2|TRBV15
CATRPGGGTYEQYF
TGTGCCACCAGACCCGGGGGGGGGACCTACGAGCAGTACTTC
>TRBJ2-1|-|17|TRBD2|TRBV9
CASSPLSRTSGGNEQFF
TGTGCCAGCAGCCCACTCTCACGGACTAGCGGGGGGAATGAGCAGTTCTTC